The source of this TCR beta chain is a study of CD8 T cells in Susac syndrome. The RNA, roughly 0.45 to 1 ug, was put through reverse transcription using random hexamers. The immunoSEQ assay covered 54 Vbeta and 13 Jbeta segments for CDR3. TCRdb re-called the immunoSEQ multiplex PCR reads with MiXCR, one entry per CDR3 protein. The repertoire holds some 200,000 distinct CDR3 sequences, approximately 95% seen once, with 0.075% to 0.095% in the top ten. V was clipped by 5 bases and J by 3 bases, with 11 bases between them. The germline gives CDR1 DFQATT, CDR2 SNEGSKA (reference sequence). This CDR3 comprises 13 residues. Relapsing-remitting disease, either stable or active, was present in the treatment-naive patients who were the multiple sclerosis controls.

The chain is built from TRBV20-1 and TRBJ1-5; no firm D call. This clonotype was obtained from a human donor with multiple sclerosis. Sequenced input: CD4+ T cells from PBMCs. The CDR3 here is CSAEKGPNQPQHF. The CDR3 DNA reads as TGCAGTGCTGAGAAGGGTCCCAATCAGCCCCAGCATTTT.